This T cell receptor (beta chain) appears in the sequencing data of a study of cytomegalovirus exposure and HLA in healthy donors. Background on the study: Genotyping of some 390 donors showed that over 65% belonged to the Caucasian-associated ancestry cluster. Findings and limits, study-wide: Donors were assumed by presence/absence analyses to have roughly uniform sequencing depth. Reports described diagnosis of cytomegalovirus status by the classifier as highly specific and sensitive.

J lost 4 bases, V lost 2 bases, and 6 bases had no gene match. Germline CDR1 is SGHNT and CDR2 is YYREEE (reference sequence). The CDR3 totals 15 residues. Those who donated were healthy bone marrow donors. This clone was picked up one time. Its antigen is unknown. Use of 60 Vbeta and 13 Jbeta primers characterized the PCR. Method: immunoSEQ multiplex PCR; TCRdb's copy keeps in-frame clones and lacks some. Among around 140,000 clones listed, 70% to 85% were seen once. The chain joins TRBV5-4 to TRBJ1-5; TRBD1 agrees at 7 bases. Input material: PBMCs. The sequence derives from a male donor in good health and CMV-seronegative. CDR3 region: CASSFWETGNQPQHF. The CDR3 DNA sequence: TGTGCCAGCAGCTTTTGGGAGACAGGGAATCAGCCCCAGCATTTT.